The 20 T cell receptor beta chains below come from one sample, sequenced in a study of early T cells in non-severe SARS-CoV-2 infection. MiXCR, applied by TCRdb to the 5' RACE reads, yields one record per CDR3 protein. The table shows 35,000 to 40,000 distinct CDR3 sequences, with roughly 9.9% occurring only once. Sequenced: whole blood. These receptors all come from an adult who was a healthcare worker with PCR-confirmed SARS-CoV-2 infection or an uninfected control (not recorded which).

This clonotype was counted a few times. The rearrangement uses TRBV5-1 and TRBJ2-3; D remains unclear. CDR3 length equals 12 residues. The V end lost 5 bases, the J end lost 4 bases, and 8 bases lay between the germline ends. From germline, CDR1 is SGHRS and CDR2 YFSETQ. The CDR3 region is CASRVAADTQYF. The CDR3 region has the DNA TGCGCCAGCAGGGTAGCAGCAGATACGCAGTATTTT.

This clonotype was observed at least ten times. The chain couples TRBV11-1 to TRBJ1-1; D gene ambiguous. V was cut by 3 bases and J by 7 bases, with 12 bases left in between. The CDR3 runs to 13 residues. Germline assignment: CDR1 SGHAT and CDR2 FQDESV (reference sequence). CDR3 region: CASSFEPRYEAFF. The CDR3 nucleotides read TGTGCCAGCAGCTTTGAACCGCGTTATGAAGCTTTCTTT.

In its sample, this clonotype was seen many times. The V call is TRBV2, the J call TRBJ1-1; D may be TRBD1 (5 bases). The germline V gene has CDR1 SNHLY and CDR2 FYNNEI. The CDR3 runs 14 residues. V lost 8 bases and J 0 bases, leaving 13 bases between the germline ends. The CDR3 bases are TGTGCCAGCCTCCGGGACGTAATGAACACTGAAGCTTTCTTT. It is translated as CASLRDVMNTEAFF.

This clonotype was observed at least ten times. The CDR3 nucleotides are TGTGCCAGCAGCTTAGTGGCCGGGACGGCTATTCGGGAGCAGTTCTTC. This gives the protein CASSLVAGTAIREQFF. The rearrangement links TRBV7-3 to TRBJ2-1; D tentatively reads TRBD1 or TRBD2 (5 bases each). The CDR3 covers 16 residues. V was clipped by 2 bases and J by 10 bases, with 21 bases between them. Germline lookup yields CDR1 SGHTA and CDR2 FQGTGA.

This clonotype was observed a few times. This rearrangement joins TRBV6-2 or TRBV6-3 to TRBJ2-3; tentatively, D is TRBD1 or TRBD2 (6 bases each). The CDR3 runs to 14 residues. Germline values: CDR1 MNHEY, CDR2 SVGEGT. V was cut by 4 bases and J by 1 base, with 9 bases left in between. CDR3 amino acids: CASSSGAGTDTQYF. In DNA, the CDR3 is TGTGCCAGCAGTTCGGGGGCTGGCACAGATACGCAGTATTTT.

This clonotype was seen ten or more times. The chain is built from TRBV4-3 and TRBJ2-1, with D hard to call. Germline V gene data show CDR1 as LGHNA and CDR2 as YSLEER. The CDR3 loop spans 14 amino acids. With 0 bases removed from V and 5 bases from J, the gap between germline ends came to 8 bases. The CDR3, as DNA: TGCGCCAGCAGCCAAGACCCACAGAACAATGAGCAGTTCTTC. Amino acids: CASSQDPQNNEQFF.

The chain links TRBV5-5 to TRBJ2-6; no definite D call. Deletions cut 4 bases from V and 0 bases from J, with 20 bases between. The germline V gene encodes CDR1 SGHKS and CDR2 YYEKEE (reference sequence). The CDR3 sequence is 19 residues long. This CDR3 is CASSRSVDGRTSGANVLTF. DNA for the CDR3: TGTGCCAGCAGCCGGTCGGTTGATGGACGGACCTCTGGGGCCAACGTCCTGACTTTC.

At least ten counts were recorded for this clonotype. The chain links TRBV29-1 to TRBJ1-5; 7 nucleotides agree with TRBD1. Germline V lookup: CDR1 SQVTM, CDR2 ANQGSEA. This CDR3 is 12 amino acids long. V shed 7 bases and J 4 bases; nucleotides not matched to a gene: 4. DNA of the CDR3: TGCAGCGCCGGACAGGAAAATCAGCCCCAGCATTTT. The encoded protein is CSAGQENQPQHF.

The rearrangement uses TRBV3-1 and TRBJ2-6; 9 bases match TRBD1. CDR1 is LGHDT, CDR2 YNNKEL, per germline (reference sequence). With 4 bases clipped from V and 4 bases from J, the junction kept 11 bases outside the gene matches. CDR3 length: 18 residues. The CDR3 here is CASSPGPGQGSGANVLTF. The CDR3 bases are TGTGCCAGCAGCCCAGGGCCGGGACAGGGATCAGGGGCCAACGTCCTGACTTTC.

This clonotype was seen repeatedly, ten times or more. The rearrangement joins TRBV6-2 or TRBV6-3 to TRBJ1-3; D might be TRBD1 (6 bases). The ends were cut back, 2 bases at V and 4 bases at J, with 24 bases in the middle. CDR3 length: 19 residues. Per germline, CDR1 MNHEY and CDR2 SVGEGT. The CDR3, as DNA: TGTGCCAGCAGTTACCACCCAGGGGCCGGAGATCTGGGAGGAAACACCATATATTTT. It is translated as CASSYHPGAGDLGGNTIYF.

The V gene is TRBV7-9, the J gene TRBJ1-1; D is uncertain. The CDR3 runs to 14 residues. With 5 bases removed from V and 8 bases from J, the gap between germline ends came to 18 bases. Germline CDR1 and CDR2: SEHNR and FQNEAQ (reference sequence). The CDR3 DNA follows: TGTGCCAGCAGCCTTTCGACCGGACCCGACGAAGCTTTCTTT. It encodes CASSLSTGPDEAFF.

This clonotype was observed many times. The chain has TRBV6-6 and TRBJ1-1; D perhaps matches TRBD1 (5 bases). Looked up from germline, CDR1 is MNHNY and CDR2 is SVGAGI (reference sequence). Trimming removed 0 bases at V and 0 bases at J, with 14 bases between. The CDR3 totals 17 residues. The DNA for the CDR3 is TGTGCCAGCAGTTACTCGGTTGGGGACGGCGTGAACACTGAAGCTTTCTTT. As protein: CASSYSVGDGVNTEAFF.

This clonotype occurred many times. The V call is TRBV12-3 or TRBV12-4, the J call TRBJ1-1; possible D gene TRBD1, 6 bases. V dropped 6 bases and J dropped 8 bases, with 10 bases sitting between them. The CDR3 totals 11 residues. CDR3 coding DNA: TGTGCCAGCAGCCCCGGGACAGAAGCTTTCTTT. It yields the protein CASSPGTEAFF.

This clonotype was seen ten or more times. This chain connects TRBV2 to TRBJ2-4, with D possibly being TRBD1 (7 bases). In germline, CDR1 is SNHLY, CDR2 FYNNEI. There are 18 residues in the CDR3. Deletions cut 10 bases from V and 4 bases from J, with 29 bases between. CDR3 protein: CATRAGRLTGMGKNIQYF. Here the CDR3 DNA reads TGTGCCACCCGCGCCGGGAGATTGACAGGGATGGGAAAAAACATTCAGTACTTC.

This clonotype appeared a few times. The J gene is TRBJ2-7, the V gene TRBV7-2; 8 positions agree with TRBD1. V lost 5 bases and J lost 5; bases outside the gene matches: 11. The CDR3 contains 15 residues. In germline, CDR1 is SGHTA, CDR2 FQGNSA. DNA of the CDR3: TGTGCCAGCAGCGTATCCAGGGGGCCCCCCCACGAGCAGTACTTC. As protein: CASSVSRGPPHEQYF.

The table lists this clonotype with many counts. The V call is TRBV5-1, the J call TRBJ2-3; D gene ambiguous. V shed 0 bases and J shed 1 base, with 9 bases lying between them. Germline assignment: CDR1 SGHRS and CDR2 YFSETQ. The CDR3 sequence is 15 residues long. The CDR3 DNA sequence: TGCGCCAGCAGCTTGGGAGTAGCCGGCACAGATACGCAGTATTTT. Protein product: CASSLGVAGTDTQYF.

This clonotype occurred many times. The chain recombines TRBV7-6 with TRBJ2-3, with unresolved D. Germline lookup yields CDR1 SGHVS and CDR2 FNYEAQ. The length of the CDR3 is 14 residues. Between the trimmed V and J ends, which lost 1 base and 3 bases, there was a span of 8 bases. The DNA for the CDR3 is TGTGCCAGCAGCTTAGAATTCGGAACAGATACGCAGTATTTT. Protein: CASSLEFGTDTQYF.

This clonotype was observed at least ten times. V gene TRBV11-2 combines with J gene TRBJ1-1, with D uncertain. CDR3 length: 16 residues. Trimming removed 0 bases from V and 5 bases from J, with 16 bases in between. The V gene's germline CDR1 is SGHAT and CDR2 FQNNGV. CDR3 in amino acids: CASSLDVYGYHTEAFF. The CDR3 nucleotides read TGTGCCAGCAGCTTAGATGTATATGGGTATCATACTGAAGCTTTCTTT.

The sample holds a few counts of this clonotype. The chain carries TRBV4-2 and TRBJ2-1; D not resolved. CDR1 is LGHNA, CDR2 YNFKEQ, per germline. With 0 bases removed from V and 9 bases from J, the gap between germline ends came to 6 bases. The CDR3 covers 12 residues. The CDR3 nucleotides read TGTGCCAGCAGCCAAGACGGTCGTGAGCAGTTCTTC. It yields the protein CASSQDGREQFF.

This clonotype was found a few times. CDR3 sequence: CSLRGTASYEQYF. Written as DNA, the CDR3 is TGCAGTCTTAGGGGGACAGCCTCCTACGAGCAGTACTTC. The chain couples TRBV20-1 to TRBJ2-7; 7 positions match TRBD1. The length of the CDR3 is 13 residues. The V gene end was trimmed by 8 bases and the J gene end by 0 bases; junction bases not matched to a gene: 7. Germline V gene sequence: CDR1 DFQATT, CDR2 SNEGSKA (reference sequence).